This T cell receptor beta chain was sequenced during a study of OX40 agonist ivuxolimab in advanced cancers. Overall study: Three dose-escalation patients had partial responses: one with hepatocellular carcinoma and two with cutaneous melanoma. Findings of the study overall: Nonresponders included some who also had low normalized T-cell clonal expansion.

About this clone itself: The antigen remains unidentified.

V was clipped by 7 bases and J by 4 bases, with 12 bases between them. Germline CDR1 and CDR2: SGHRS and YFSETQ. This CDR3 comprises 13 residues. Anyone with autoimmune disease history or systemic immunosuppression was excluded. TCRdb keeps only in-frame clones here, not all; method: immunoSEQ multiplex PCR. The sample has some 37,000 clones; roughly 86% are singletons. This receptor was taken from an adult with an advanced solid tumor such as melanoma, head and neck, liver or kidney cancer. This rearrangement joins TRBV5-1 to TRBJ2-1, with D possibly TRBD2 on 6 matching bases. Material: CD4+ or CD8+ T cells sorted from blood, obtained in a trial of the OX40 agonist ivuxolimab. For the CDR3, the DNA is TGCGCCAGCGGCCGGGACTTATACAATGAGCAGTTCTTC. Its translation: CASGRDLYNEQFF.